The TCR beta chain under discussion was sequenced for a study of blood T cell repertoires in COVID-19. Background on the study: COVID-19 samples, acute and convalescent, were from the United States, Italy and Spain.

Germline CDR1 SGHRS, CDR2 YFSETQ. V shed 5 bases, J shed 1 base, and the junction held 4 bases outside the gene matches. The CDR3 extends over 14 amino acids. TCRdb keeps only in-frame clones here, not all; method: immunoSEQ multiplex PCR. The repertoire consists of fewer than 350,000 clones, with approximately 86% occurring once and the leading ten covering about 8.5%. This sequence was found in a man younger than 30 with active or convalescent COVID-19. This chain links TRBV5-1 with TRBJ1-1, with 8 bases matching TRBD1. The sample consisted of peripheral blood. This chain's CDR3 is CASRDRVGNTEAFF. The CDR3 DNA sequence: TGCGCCAGCAGGGACAGGGTTGGGAACACTGAAGCTTTCTTT.